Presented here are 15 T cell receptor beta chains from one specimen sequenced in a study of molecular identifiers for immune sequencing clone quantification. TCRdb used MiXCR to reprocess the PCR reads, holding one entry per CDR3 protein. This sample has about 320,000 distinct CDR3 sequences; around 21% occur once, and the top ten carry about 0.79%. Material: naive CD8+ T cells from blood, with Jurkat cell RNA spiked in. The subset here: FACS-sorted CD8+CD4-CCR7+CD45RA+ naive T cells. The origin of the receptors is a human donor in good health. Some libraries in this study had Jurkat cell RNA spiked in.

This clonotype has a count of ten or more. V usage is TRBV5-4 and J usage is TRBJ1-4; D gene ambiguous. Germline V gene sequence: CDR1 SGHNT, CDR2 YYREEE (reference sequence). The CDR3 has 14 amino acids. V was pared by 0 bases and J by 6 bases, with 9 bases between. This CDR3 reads CASSLDSRHEKLFF. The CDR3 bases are TGTGCCAGCAGCTTGGACAGCCGGCATGAAAAACTGTTTTTT. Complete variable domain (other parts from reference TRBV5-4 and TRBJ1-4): ETGVTQSPTHLIKTRGQQVTLRCSSQSGHNTVSWYQQALGQGPQFIFQYYREEENGRGNFPPRFSGLQFPNYSSELNVNALELDDSALYLCASSLDSRHEKLFFGSGTQLSVL.

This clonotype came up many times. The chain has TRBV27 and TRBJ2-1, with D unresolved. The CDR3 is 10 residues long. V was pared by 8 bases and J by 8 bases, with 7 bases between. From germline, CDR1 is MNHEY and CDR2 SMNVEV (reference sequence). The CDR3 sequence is CASGYDEQFF. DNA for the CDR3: TGTGCCAGCGGTTATGATGAGCAGTTCTTC.

CDR3 coding DNA: TGTGCCAGCAGCCCTGACGGGGCTCTCTCTGAAGCTTTCTTT. Amino acids: CASSPDGALSEAFF. The V gene is TRBV5-4, the J gene TRBJ1-1, with D possibly TRBD1 on 5 matching bases. The germline gives CDR1 SGHNT, CDR2 YYREEE (reference sequence). V lost 4 bases, J lost 6 bases, and 16 bases lay in between. This CDR3 spans 14 amino acids.

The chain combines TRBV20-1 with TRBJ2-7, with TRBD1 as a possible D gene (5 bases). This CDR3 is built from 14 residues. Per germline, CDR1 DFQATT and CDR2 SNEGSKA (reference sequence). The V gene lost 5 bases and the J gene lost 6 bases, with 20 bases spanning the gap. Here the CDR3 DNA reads TGCAGTGCTGGGGCTCAGCGAAGAGTCTCCGAGCAGTACTTC. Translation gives CSAGAQRRVSEQYF.

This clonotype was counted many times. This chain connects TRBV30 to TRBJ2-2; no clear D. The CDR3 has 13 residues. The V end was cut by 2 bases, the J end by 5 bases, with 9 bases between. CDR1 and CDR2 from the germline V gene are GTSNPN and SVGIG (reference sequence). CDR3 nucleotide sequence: TGTGCCTGGAGTTCAACGGATACCGGGGAGCTGTTTTTT. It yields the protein CAWSSTDTGELFF.

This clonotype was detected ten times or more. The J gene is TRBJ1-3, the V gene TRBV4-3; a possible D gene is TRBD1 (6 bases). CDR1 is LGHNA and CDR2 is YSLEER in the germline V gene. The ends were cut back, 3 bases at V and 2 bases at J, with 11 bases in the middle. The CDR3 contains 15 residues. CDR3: CASSQNRDTGNTIYF. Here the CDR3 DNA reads TGCGCCAGCAGCCAGAACCGGGACACTGGAAACACCATATATTTT.

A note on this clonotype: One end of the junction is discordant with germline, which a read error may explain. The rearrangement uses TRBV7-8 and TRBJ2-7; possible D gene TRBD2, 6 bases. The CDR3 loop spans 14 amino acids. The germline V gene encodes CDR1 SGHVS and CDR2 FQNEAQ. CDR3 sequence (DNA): TGTGCCAGCAGCTCCCAAGTGGAGGGCCACGAGCAGTATTTC. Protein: CASSSQVEGHEQYF. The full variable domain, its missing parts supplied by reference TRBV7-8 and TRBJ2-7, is GAGVSQSPRYKVAKRGQDVALRCDPISGHVSLFWYQQALGQGPEFLTYFQNEAQLDKSGLPSDRFFAERPEGSVSTLKIQRTQQEDSAVYLCASSSQVEGHEQYFGPGTRLTVT.

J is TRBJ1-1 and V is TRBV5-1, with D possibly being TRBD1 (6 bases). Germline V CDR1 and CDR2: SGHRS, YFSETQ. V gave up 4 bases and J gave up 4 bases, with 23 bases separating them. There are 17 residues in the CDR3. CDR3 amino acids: CASSEGGGFAMSTEAFF. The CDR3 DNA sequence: TGCGCCAGCAGCGAGGGGGGGGGCTTCGCAATGAGCACTGAAGCTTTCTTT.

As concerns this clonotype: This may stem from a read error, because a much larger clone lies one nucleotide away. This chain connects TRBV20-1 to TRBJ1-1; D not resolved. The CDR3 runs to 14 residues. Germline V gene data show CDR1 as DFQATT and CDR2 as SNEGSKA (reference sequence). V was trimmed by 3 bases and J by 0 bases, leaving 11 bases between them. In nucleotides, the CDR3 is TGCAGTGCTAGTGAGGGAAAGTTGAACACTGAAGCTTTCTTT. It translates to CSASEGKLNTEAFF.

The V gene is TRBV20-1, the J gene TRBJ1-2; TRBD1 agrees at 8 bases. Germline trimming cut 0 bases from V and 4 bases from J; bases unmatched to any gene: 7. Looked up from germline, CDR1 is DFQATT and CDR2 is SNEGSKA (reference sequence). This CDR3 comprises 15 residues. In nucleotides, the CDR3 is TGCAGTGCTAGAGATAGGGACAGGCGGGTCTATGGCTACACCTTC. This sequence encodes CSARDRDRRVYGYTF.

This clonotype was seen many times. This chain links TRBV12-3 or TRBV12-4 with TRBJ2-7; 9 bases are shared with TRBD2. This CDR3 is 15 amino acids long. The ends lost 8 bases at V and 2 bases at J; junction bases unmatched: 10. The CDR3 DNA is TGTGCCAGCGGGTGGATAGCGGGGGACGCCTACGAGCAGTACTTC. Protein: CASGWIAGDAYEQYF.

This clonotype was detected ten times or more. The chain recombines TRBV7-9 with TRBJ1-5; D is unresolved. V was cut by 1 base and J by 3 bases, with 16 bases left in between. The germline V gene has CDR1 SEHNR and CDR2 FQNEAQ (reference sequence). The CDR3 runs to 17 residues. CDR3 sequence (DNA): TGTGCCAGCAGCTTAGAGCTGGGAACTAAGATCAATCAGCCCCAGCATTTT. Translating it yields CASSLELGTKINQPQHF.

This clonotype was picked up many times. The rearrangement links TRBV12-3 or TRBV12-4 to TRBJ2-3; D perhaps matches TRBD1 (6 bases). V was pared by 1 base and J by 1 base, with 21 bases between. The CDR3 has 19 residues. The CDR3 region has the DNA TGTGCCAGCAGTTTAGGAGGTCCCGGGACATGGGGTCGCACAGATACGCAGTATTTT. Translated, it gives CASSLGGPGTWGRTDTQYF.

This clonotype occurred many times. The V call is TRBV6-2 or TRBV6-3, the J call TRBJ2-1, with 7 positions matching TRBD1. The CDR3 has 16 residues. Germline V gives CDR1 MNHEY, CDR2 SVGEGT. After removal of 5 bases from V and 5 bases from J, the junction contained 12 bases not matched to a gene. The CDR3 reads CASSHNSRGYNNEQFF. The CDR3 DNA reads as TGTGCCAGCAGTCACAATAGCAGGGGGTACAACAATGAGCAGTTCTTC.

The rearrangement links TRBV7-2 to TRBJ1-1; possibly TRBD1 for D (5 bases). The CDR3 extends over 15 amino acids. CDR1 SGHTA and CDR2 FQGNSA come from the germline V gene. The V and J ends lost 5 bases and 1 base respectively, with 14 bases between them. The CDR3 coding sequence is TGTGCCAGCAGCCCGAGGCGACAGCAGAACACTGAAGCTTTCTTT. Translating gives CASSPRRQQNTEAFF.